These 2 T cell receptor beta chains originate from one sample sequenced in a study of blood T cells in healthy people across ages. The use of a sample-barcoded 5' primer and a J-beta primer mix characterized a second PCR of about 7 to 12 cycles. TCRdb passed the 5' RACE reads through MiXCR, listing each CDR3 protein once. The sample holds over 700,000 distinct CDR3 sequences, about 25% seen once. These sequences were also reported in another study, on T cells of mothers and their children.

Sequencing used blood. The receptor set was obtained from a boy younger than 18 in good health.

The gene calls are TRBV2 and TRBJ1-6; D is undetermined. The CDR3 has 16 residues. Germline V gene sequence: CDR1 SNHLY, CDR2 FYNNEI. Trimming stripped 5 bases from V and 8 bases from J, with 19 bases between. CDR3: CASSPPVPYGDSPLHF. In DNA, the CDR3 is TGTGCCAGCAGTCCCCCGGTGCCCTACGGGGATTCACCCCTCCACTTT.

The genes are TRBV7-2 and TRBJ2-5; TRBD2 matches at 9 bases. V was pared by 6 bases and J by 2 bases, with 4 bases of the junction left unmatched. Per the germline V gene, CDR1 is SGHTA and CDR2 is FQGNSA. The CDR3 has 14 residues. The CDR3 protein is CASRVGLAQETQYF. The DNA for the CDR3 is TGTGCCAGCAGGGTAGGACTAGCGCAAGAGACCCAGTACTTC.